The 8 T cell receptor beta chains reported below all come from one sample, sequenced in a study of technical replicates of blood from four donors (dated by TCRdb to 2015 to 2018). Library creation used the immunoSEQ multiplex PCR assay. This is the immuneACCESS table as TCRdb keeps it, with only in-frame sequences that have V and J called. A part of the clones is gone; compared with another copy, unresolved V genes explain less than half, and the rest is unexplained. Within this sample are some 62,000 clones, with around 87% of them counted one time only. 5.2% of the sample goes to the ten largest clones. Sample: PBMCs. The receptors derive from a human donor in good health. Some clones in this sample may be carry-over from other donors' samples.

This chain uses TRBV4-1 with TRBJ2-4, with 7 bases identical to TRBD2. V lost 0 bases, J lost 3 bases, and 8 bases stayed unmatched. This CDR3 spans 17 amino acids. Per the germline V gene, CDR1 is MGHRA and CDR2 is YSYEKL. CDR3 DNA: TGCGCCAGCAGCCAAGAGGGGGGGAGTGGAGGCAAAAACATTCAGTACTTC. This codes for CASSQEGGSGGKNIQYF.

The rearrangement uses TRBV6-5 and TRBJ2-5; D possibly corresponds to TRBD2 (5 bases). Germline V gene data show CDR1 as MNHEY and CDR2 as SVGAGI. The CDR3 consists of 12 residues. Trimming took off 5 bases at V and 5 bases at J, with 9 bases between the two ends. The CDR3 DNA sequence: TGTGCCAGCAGTCGAGGGTATGAGACCCAGTACTTC. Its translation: CASSRGYETQYF.

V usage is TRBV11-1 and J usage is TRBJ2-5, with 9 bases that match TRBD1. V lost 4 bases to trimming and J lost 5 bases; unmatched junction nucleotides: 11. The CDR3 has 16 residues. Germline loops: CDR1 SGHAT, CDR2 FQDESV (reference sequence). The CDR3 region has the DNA TGTGCCAGCAGCTCGCGCTGGACAGGGGCGGGGGAGACCCAGTACTTC. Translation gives CASSSRWTGAGETQYF.

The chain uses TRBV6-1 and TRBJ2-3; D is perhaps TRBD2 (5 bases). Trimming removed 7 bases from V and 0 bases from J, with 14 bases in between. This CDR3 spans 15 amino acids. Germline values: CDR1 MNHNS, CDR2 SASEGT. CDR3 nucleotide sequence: TGTGCCAGCATCAAACTAGACCCAAGCACAGATACGCAGTATTTT. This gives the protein CASIKLDPSTDTQYF.

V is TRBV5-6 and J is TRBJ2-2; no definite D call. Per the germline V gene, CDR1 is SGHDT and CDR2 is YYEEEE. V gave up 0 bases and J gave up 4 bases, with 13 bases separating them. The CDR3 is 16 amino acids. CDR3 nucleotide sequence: TGTGCCAGCAGCTTGGGAGACGTTCGAGGCACCGGGGAGCTGTTTTTT. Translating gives CASSLGDVRGTGELFF.

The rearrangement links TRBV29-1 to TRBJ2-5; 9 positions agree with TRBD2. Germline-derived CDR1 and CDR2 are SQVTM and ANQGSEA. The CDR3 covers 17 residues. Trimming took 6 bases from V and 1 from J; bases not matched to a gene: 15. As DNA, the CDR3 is TGCAGCGTCCATACGGACTTCAGCGGGGGGCCCCAAGAGACCCAGTACTTC. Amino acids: CSVHTDFSGGPQETQYF.

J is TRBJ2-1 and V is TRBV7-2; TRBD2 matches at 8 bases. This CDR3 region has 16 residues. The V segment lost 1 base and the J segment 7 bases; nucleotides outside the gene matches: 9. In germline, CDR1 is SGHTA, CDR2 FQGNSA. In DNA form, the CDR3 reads TGTGCCAGCAGCTTAGGGACTAGCCAGCAGTTTAATGAGCAGTTCTTC. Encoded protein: CASSLGTSQQFNEQFF.

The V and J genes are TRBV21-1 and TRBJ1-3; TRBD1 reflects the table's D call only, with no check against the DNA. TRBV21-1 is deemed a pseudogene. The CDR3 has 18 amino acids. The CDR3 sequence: CASSTPRGHESSGNTIYF. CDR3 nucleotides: TGTGCCAGCAGCACGCCCAGGGGCCATGAAAGCTCTGGAAACACCATATATTTT.